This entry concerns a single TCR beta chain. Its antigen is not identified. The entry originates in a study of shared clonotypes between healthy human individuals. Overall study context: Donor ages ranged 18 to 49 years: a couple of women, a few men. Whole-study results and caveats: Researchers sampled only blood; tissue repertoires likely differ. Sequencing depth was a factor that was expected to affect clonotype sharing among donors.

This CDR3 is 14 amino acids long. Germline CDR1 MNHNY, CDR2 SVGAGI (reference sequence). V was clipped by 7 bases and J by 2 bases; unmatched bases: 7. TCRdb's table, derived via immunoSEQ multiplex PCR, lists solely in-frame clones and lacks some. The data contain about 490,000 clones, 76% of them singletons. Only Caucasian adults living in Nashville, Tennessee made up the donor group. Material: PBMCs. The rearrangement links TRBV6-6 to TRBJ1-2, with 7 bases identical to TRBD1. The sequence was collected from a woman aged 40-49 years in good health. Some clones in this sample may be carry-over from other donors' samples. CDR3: CASKPGGLNYGYTF. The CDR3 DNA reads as TGTGCCAGCAAACCAGGGGGTCTGAACTATGGCTACACCTTC.